A selection of T cell receptor beta chains follows, all from one sample in a study of T cells in Graves' hyperthyroidism and ophthalmopathy. TCRdb analysed the multiplex PCR reads with MiXCR anew, one entry per CDR3 protein. The profile covers some 490,000 distinct CDR3 sequences, with around a fifth appearing a single time and about half taken by the ten largest. The sample comprised blood. These TCRs come from a woman aged 70-85 years with Graves' ophthalmopathy. Both conserved end residues are part of each CDR3. The D gene is left open where the match is weak. Size is stated for part of the rows, as once, few or many counts, or as a class when the clone is expanded.

v_gene: TRBV12-3/TRBV12-4; j_gene: TRBJ1-2; d_gene: TRBD1; len: 16; abundance: NA; CDR3aa: CASSLDSAGGIDGYTF; CDR3nt: TGTGCCAGCAGTTTAGATTCGGCAGGGGGCATAGATGGCTACACCTTC
v_gene: TRBV25-1; j_gene: TRBJ2-5; d_gene: TRBD2; len: 14; abundance: NA; CDR3aa: CASSFGGLAETQYF; CDR3nt: TGTGCCAGCAGTTTTGGGGGACTAGCAGAGACCCAGTACTTC
v_gene: TRBV2; j_gene: TRBJ1-5; d_gene: NA; len: 13; abundance: many; CDR3aa: CASSEYSNQPQHF; CDR3nt: TGTGCCAGCAGTGAATATAGCAATCAGCCCCAGCATTTT
v_gene: TRBV5-1; j_gene: TRBJ2-7; d_gene: NA; len: 15; abundance: NA; CDR3aa: CASSPRGSAFYEQYF; CDR3nt: TGCGCCAGCAGCCCACGGGGTAGCGCTTTCTACGAGCAGTACTTC
v_gene: TRBV12-5; j_gene: TRBJ2-5; d_gene: TRBD2; len: 17; abundance: NA; CDR3aa: CASGTSSGRGVRETQYF; CDR3nt: TGTGCTAGTGGTACTTCTAGCGGGAGAGGGGTACGAGAGACCCAGTACTTC
v_gene: TRBV2; j_gene: TRBJ2-2; d_gene: NA; len: 13; abundance: NA; CDR3aa: CASSGWVTGELFF; CDR3nt: TGTGCCAGCAGTGGGTGGGTCACCGGGGAGCTGTTTTTT
v_gene: TRBV11-2; j_gene: TRBJ1-6; d_gene: TRBD1; len: 16; abundance: NA; CDR3aa: CASSLGQGNTNSPLHF; CDR3nt: TGTGCCAGCAGCTTGGGACAGGGGAACACTAATTCACCCCTCCACTTT
v_gene: TRBV30; j_gene: TRBJ1-4; d_gene: NA; len: 13; abundance: many; CDR3aa: CAWSRGQNEKLFF; CDR3nt: TGTGCCTGGAGTAGAGGGCAGAATGAAAAACTGTTTTTT
v_gene: TRBV20-1; j_gene: TRBJ2-1; d_gene: NA; len: 16; abundance: NA; CDR3aa: CSARDWRVGSYNEQFF; CDR3nt: TGCAGTGCTAGAGATTGGCGGGTAGGCTCCTACAATGAGCAGTTCTTC
v_gene: TRBV7-9; j_gene: TRBJ2-7; d_gene: TRBD1; len: 16; abundance: few; CDR3aa: CASSLASAGGHYEQYF; CDR3nt: TGTGCCAGCAGCTTAGCCTCGGCAGGGGGTCACTACGAGCAGTACTTC
v_gene: TRBV15; j_gene: TRBJ1-5; d_gene: NA; len: 15; abundance: NA; CDR3aa: CATSRDRREDQPQHF; CDR3nt: TGTGCCACCAGCAGAGATCGACGGGAAGACCAGCCCCAGCATTTT
v_gene: TRBV3-1; j_gene: TRBJ1-1; d_gene: NA; len: 14; abundance: many; CDR3aa: CASSQGATVTEAFF; CDR3nt: TGTGCCAGCAGCCAGGGGGCTACCGTGACTGAAGCTTTCTTT
v_gene: TRBV28; j_gene: TRBJ2-1; d_gene: TRBD2; len: 12; abundance: few; CDR3aa: CASSLPSGRQFF; CDR3nt: TGTGCCAGCAGTTTACCAAGCGGGAGGCAGTTCTTC
v_gene: TRBV20-1; j_gene: TRBJ2-3; d_gene: TRBD2; len: 15; abundance: NA; CDR3aa: CSSRLSGRFTDTQYF; CDR3nt: TGCAGTTCCCGCCTGAGCGGGAGGTTCACAGATACGCAGTATTTT
v_gene: TRBV20-1; j_gene: TRBJ2-7; d_gene: NA; len: 13; abundance: few; CDR3aa: CSARPGGYYEQYF; CDR3nt: TGCAGTGCCCGTCCGGGGGGCTACTACGAGCAGTACTTC
v_gene: TRBV28; j_gene: TRBJ2-7; d_gene: NA; len: 14; abundance: many; CDR3aa: CASMAWGRTYEQYF; CDR3nt: TGTGCCAGCATGGCGTGGGGGAGGACCTACGAGCAGTACTTC
v_gene: TRBV5-6; j_gene: TRBJ1-2; d_gene: NA; len: 15; abundance: few; CDR3aa: CASSSGALINYGYTF; CDR3nt: TGTGCCAGCAGCTCCGGGGCGTTAATCAACTATGGCTACACCTTC